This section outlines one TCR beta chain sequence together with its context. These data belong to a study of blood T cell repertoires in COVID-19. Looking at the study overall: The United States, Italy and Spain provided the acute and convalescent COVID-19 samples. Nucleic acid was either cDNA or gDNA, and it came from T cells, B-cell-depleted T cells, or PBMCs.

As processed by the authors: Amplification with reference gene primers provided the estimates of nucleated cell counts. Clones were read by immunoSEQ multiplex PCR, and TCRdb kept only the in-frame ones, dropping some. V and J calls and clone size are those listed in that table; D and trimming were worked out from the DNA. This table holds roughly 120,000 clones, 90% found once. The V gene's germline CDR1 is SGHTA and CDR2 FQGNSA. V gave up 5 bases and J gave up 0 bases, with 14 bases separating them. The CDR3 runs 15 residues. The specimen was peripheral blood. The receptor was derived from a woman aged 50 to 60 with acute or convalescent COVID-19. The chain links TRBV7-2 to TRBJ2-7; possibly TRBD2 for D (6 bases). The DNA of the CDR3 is TGTGCCAGCAGCGCGGGACCTTCGATCTCCTACGAGCAGTACTTC. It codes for CASSAGPSISYEQYF.